This TCR beta chain was sequenced in a study of beta chain features in type 1 diabetes. Sequenced material consisted of expressed TCRB transcripts (all of the isolated RNA was reverse transcribed). Assay used: immunoSEQ multiplex PCR; TCRdb lists only in-frame clones, some missing. The table includes about 900,000 clones, 17% detected once. Germline assignment: CDR1 SGHAT and CDR2 FQNNGV. V gave up 3 bases and J gave up 1 base, with 15 bases separating them. This CDR3 contains 16 residues. In its sample, this clone was seen a few times. The chain uses TRBV11-2 and TRBJ1-1; the D gene is possibly TRBD1 (6 bases). The source is a young woman in good health. Sequencing was carried out using naive CD4+ T cells from blood. Written as DNA, the CDR3 is TGTGCCAGCAGCTTCTGGACAGATTTGCGGAACACTGAAGCTTTCTTT. Translation: CASSFWTDLRNTEAFF. Drawing the rest from reference TRBV11-2 and TRBJ1-1, the complete variable domain is EAGVAQSPRYKIIEKRQSVAFWCNPISGHATLYWYQQILGQGPKLLIQFQNNGVVDDSQLPKDRFSAERLKGVDSTLKIQPAKLEDSAVYLCASSFWTDLRNTEAFFGQGTRLTVV.